This T cell receptor beta chain was observed in a study of blood T cell repertoires in COVID-19. Across the whole study: Researchers got acute and convalescent COVID-19 samples from the United States, Italy and Spain. T cells, B-cell-depleted T cells, or PBMCs provided the cDNA or gDNA that served as material.

Looked up from germline, CDR1 is SEHNR and CDR2 is FQNEAQ (reference sequence). The length of the CDR3 is 15 residues. V lost 7 bases to trimming and J lost 4 bases; unmatched junction nucleotides: 9. As handled by the study authors: Estimation of nucleated cell counts relied on the amplification of reference gene primers. Here immunoSEQ multiplex PCR was the method, and the copy in TCRdb shows in-frame clones only, minus some. V, J and clone size were drawn from that table, and D and trimming were deduced from the DNA. The table includes about 240,000 clones, around four fifths detected once. Sequencing was carried out using peripheral blood. This chain connects TRBV7-9 to TRBJ2-1; 8 nucleotides match TRBD1. The TCR originated in a woman aged 60-75 years with active or convalescent COVID-19. This chain's CDR3 is CASIRTGGAYNEQFF. CDR3 coding DNA: TGTGCCAGCATCCGAACAGGGGGTGCATACAATGAGCAGTTCTTC.